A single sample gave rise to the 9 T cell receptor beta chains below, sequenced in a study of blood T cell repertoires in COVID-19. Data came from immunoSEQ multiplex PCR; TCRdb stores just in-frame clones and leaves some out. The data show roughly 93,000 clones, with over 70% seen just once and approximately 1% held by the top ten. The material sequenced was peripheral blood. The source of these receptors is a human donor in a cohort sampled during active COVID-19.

Here the CDR3 DNA reads TGTGCCAGCATGGAAGGACAACAAGAGACCCAGTACTTC. This translates into CASMEGQQETQYF. The chain employs TRBV2 and TRBJ2-5, with D possibly being TRBD1 (5 bases). Trimming pared 7 bases from V and 2 bases from J, leaving 11 bases between. This CDR3 has 13 residues. Germline CDR1 reads SNHLY; CDR2 reads FYNNEI.

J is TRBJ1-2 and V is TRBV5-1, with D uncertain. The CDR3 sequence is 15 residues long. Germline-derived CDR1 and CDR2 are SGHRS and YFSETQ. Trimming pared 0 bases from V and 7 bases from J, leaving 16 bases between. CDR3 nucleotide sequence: TGCGCCAGCAGCTTGGGTGGAGGGAGTCCCGGTGGCTACACCTTC. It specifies CASSLGGGSPGGYTF. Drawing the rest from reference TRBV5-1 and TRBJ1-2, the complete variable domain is KAGVTQTPRYLIKTRGQQVTLSCSPISGHRSVSWYQQTPGQGLQFLFEYFSETQRNKGNFPGRFSGRQFSNSRSEMNVSTLELGDSALYLCASSLGGGSPGGYTFGSGTRLTVV.

CDR3 loop: CASTPPQGRNTEAFF. CDR3 coding DNA: TGTGCCAGTACCCCCCCCCAGGGGAGGAACACTGAAGCTTTCTTT. The chain employs TRBV19 and TRBJ1-1, with D perhaps matching TRBD1 (6 bases). Trimming shortened V by 7 bases and J by 1 base, and 16 bases separated the two germline ends. This CDR3 comprises 15 residues. The V gene's germline CDR1 is LNHDA and CDR2 SQIVND (reference sequence).

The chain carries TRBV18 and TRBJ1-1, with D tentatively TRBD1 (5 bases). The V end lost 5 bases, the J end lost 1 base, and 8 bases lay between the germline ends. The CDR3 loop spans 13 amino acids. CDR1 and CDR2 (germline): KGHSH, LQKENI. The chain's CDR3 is CASSDGQNTEAFF. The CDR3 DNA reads TGTGCCAGCTCAGACGGACAGAACACTGAAGCTTTCTTT.

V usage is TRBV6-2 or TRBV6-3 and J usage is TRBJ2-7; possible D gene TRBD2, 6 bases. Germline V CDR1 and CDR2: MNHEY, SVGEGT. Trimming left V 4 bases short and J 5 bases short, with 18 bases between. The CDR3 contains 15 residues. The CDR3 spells CASSSGGTWPDEQYF. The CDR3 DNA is TGTGCCAGCAGTTCTGGCGGGACCTGGCCCGACGAGCAGTACTTC.

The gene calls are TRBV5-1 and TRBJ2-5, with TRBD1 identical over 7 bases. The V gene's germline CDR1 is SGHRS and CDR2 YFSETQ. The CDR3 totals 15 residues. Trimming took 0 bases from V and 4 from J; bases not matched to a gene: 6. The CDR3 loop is CASSLGQGLRETQYF. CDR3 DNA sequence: TGCGCCAGCAGCTTGGGACAGGGCCTACGAGAGACCCAGTACTTC. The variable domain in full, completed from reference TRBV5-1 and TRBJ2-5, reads KAGVTQTPRYLIKTRGQQVTLSCSPISGHRSVSWYQQTPGQGLQFLFEYFSETQRNKGNFPGRFSGRQFSNSRSEMNVSTLELGDSALYLCASSLGQGLRETQYFGPGTRLLVL.

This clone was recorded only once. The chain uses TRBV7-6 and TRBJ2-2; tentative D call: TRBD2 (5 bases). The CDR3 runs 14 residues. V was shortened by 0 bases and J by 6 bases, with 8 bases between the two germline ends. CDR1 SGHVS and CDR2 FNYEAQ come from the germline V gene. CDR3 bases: TGTGCCAGCAGCTTAGCGGGAGAGGCCGGGGAGCTGTTTTTT. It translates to CASSLAGEAGELFF.

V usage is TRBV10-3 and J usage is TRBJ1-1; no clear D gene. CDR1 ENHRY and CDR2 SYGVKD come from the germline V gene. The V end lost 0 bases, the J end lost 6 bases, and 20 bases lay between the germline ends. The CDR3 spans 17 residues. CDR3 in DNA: TGTGCCATCAGTGAGTCCTCGATAATCTTGGCTTTCGCTGAAGCTTTCTTT. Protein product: CAISESSIILAFAEAFF.

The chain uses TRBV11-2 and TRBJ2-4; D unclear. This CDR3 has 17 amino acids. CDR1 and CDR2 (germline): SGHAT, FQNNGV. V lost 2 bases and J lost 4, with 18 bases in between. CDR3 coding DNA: TGTGCCAGCAGCTTATCATCCCCCACTACCAGAAAAAACATTCAGTACTTC. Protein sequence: CASSLSSPTTRKNIQYF.